Following are 21 T cell receptor beta chains from one sample sequenced in a study of T cells in Graves' hyperthyroidism and ophthalmopathy. RNA transcripts served as the template for amplifying TCR beta CDR3 regions. HTBI primers were used for first-round RT-PCR of the TCR CDR3. Each CDR3 protein is one row after TCRdb ran MiXCR on the multiplex PCR reads. The table has roughly 330,000 distinct CDR3 sequences, 16% seen once. Sample: blood. Source of these receptors: a man younger than 40 with Graves' hyperthyroidism.

This clonotype has ten or more counts. The chain combines TRBV2 with TRBJ2-3; 11 nucleotides agree with TRBD2. This CDR3 is 16 amino acids long. V dropped 4 bases and J dropped 6; count of bases not matched to a gene: 9. CDR1 is SNHLY and CDR2 is FYNNEI in the germline V gene. The CDR3: CASSGQTSGKTDTQYF. The CDR3 DNA sequence: TGTGCCAGCAGTGGGCAGACTAGCGGGAAAACTGATACGCAGTATTTT.

This clonotype was picked up a small number of times. The junction departs from germline at one end; a sequencing error may be responsible. The chain carries TRBV6-5 and TRBJ2-7; D remains unclear. The length of the CDR3 is 19 residues. Germline V gene sequence: CDR1 MNHEY, CDR2 SVGAGI. CDR3 sequence: CVSSYSIGFEKPFSYEQYF. The CDR3 DNA reads TGTGTCAGCAGTTACTCGATAGGGTTCGAGAAGCCTTTCTCCTACGAGCAGTACTTC.

This clonotype has at least ten counts. The chain has TRBV6-1 and TRBJ1-2; D unresolved. This CDR3 spans 16 amino acids. Trimming removed 1 base at V and 4 bases at J, with 16 bases between. Germline CDR1 MNHNS, CDR2 SASEGT. This CDR3 reads CASSEVVVTPIYGYTF. Written as DNA, the CDR3 is TGTGCCAGCAGTGAAGTTGTAGTAACTCCAATCTATGGCTACACCTTC.

This clonotype was counted at least ten times. This chain links TRBV20-1 with TRBJ2-1; perhaps TRBD1 as D (6 bases). The germline V gene encodes CDR1 DFQATT and CDR2 SNEGSKA (reference sequence). CDR3 length: 17 amino acids. Trimming took 4 bases from V and 1 from J, leaving 20 bases between them. The CDR3 DNA reads as TGCAGTGCTAAGAGGGCAGGGGTCAGCGCATCCTACAATGAGCAGTTCTTC. It yields the protein CSAKRAGVSASYNEQFF.

A remark on this clonotype: This clone may be a read error of a much larger clone one base away. This chain connects TRBV11-2 to TRBJ2-2, with TRBD1 identical over 7 bases. The CDR3 loop spans 14 amino acids. V gave up 0 bases and J gave up 6 bases; unmatched junction bases: 1. The germline CDR1 and CDR2 sequences are SGHAT and FQNNGV. The CDR3 loop reads CASSLEGGAGELFF. The DNA of the CDR3 is TGTGCCAGCAGCTTAGAAGGGGGCGCCGGGGAGCTGTTTTTT.

The sample holds a few counts of this clonotype. The chain joins TRBV19 to TRBJ2-1, with 10 bases fitting TRBD1. V gave up 3 bases and J gave up 4 bases; unmatched junction bases: 6. The germline V gene has CDR1 LNHDA and CDR2 SQIVND (reference sequence). The CDR3 spans 16 residues. The CDR3: CASSIRDRGGYNEQFF. The CDR3 region has the DNA TGTGCCAGTAGTATCCGGGACAGGGGCGGGTACAATGAGCAGTTCTTC.

This clonotype was counted at least ten times. This chain links TRBV29-1 with TRBJ1-1, with a tentative D call TRBD1 (6 bases). The germline V gene encodes CDR1 SQVTM and CDR2 ANQGSEA. Trimming removed 6 bases at V and 6 bases at J, with 20 bases between. This CDR3 is 14 amino acids long. CDR3 loop: CSVPDGGDGAEAFF. The DNA of the CDR3 is TGCAGCGTCCCCGACGGGGGCGACGGGGCTGAAGCTTTCTTT.

This clonotype appeared many times. This chain connects TRBV27 to TRBJ1-1; D ambiguous. V dropped 1 base and J dropped 1 base, with 13 bases sitting between them. The CDR3 runs to 16 residues. Germline V gene lookup returns CDR1 MNHEY and CDR2 SMNVEV (reference sequence). In DNA form, the CDR3 reads TGTGCCAGCAGTTTATTTTTTCCGACTGAGAACACTGAAGCTTTCTTT. This encodes CASSLFFPTENTEAFF.

V and J are TRBV29-1 and TRBJ2-7, with D perhaps TRBD1 (7 bases). The V and J ends lost 6 bases and 5 bases respectively, with 20 bases between them. Germline V gene lookup returns CDR1 SQVTM and CDR2 ANQGSEA. The CDR3 runs 14 residues. CDR3 residues: CSVRGDSRGDEQYF. In DNA, the CDR3 is TGCAGCGTCCGCGGGGATTCCAGGGGGGACGAGCAGTACTTC.

This clonotype has at least ten counts. The rearrangement uses TRBV18 and TRBJ2-5, with D perhaps matching TRBD1 or TRBD2 (5 bases each). The CDR3 runs 14 residues. Trimming cost V 4 bases and J 5 bases, with 14 bases left between them. Germline CDR1 KGHSH, CDR2 LQKENI. CDR3 sequence reads: CASSRGTVDETQYF. As DNA, the CDR3 is TGTGCCAGCTCACGGGGGACGGTGGATGAGACCCAGTACTTC.

This clonotype showed up just a few times. The rearrangement joins TRBV27 to TRBJ1-1; D is possibly TRBD1 (6 bases). V was shortened by 2 bases and J by 4 bases, with 17 bases between the two germline ends. Germline CDR1 reads MNHEY; CDR2 reads SMNVEV (reference sequence). This CDR3 region has 16 residues. CDR3 nucleotide sequence: TGTGCCAGCAGTTTAGGGTGGGGGCGGAGGGGCACTGAAGCTTTCTTT. Its protein is CASSLGWGRRGTEAFF.

The chain employs TRBV5-1 and TRBJ2-2; no clear D. CDR3 length: 13 residues. V gave up 2 bases and J gave up 4 bases, with 6 bases separating them. Germline lookup yields CDR1 SGHRS and CDR2 YFSETQ. CDR3: CASSFSGTGELFF. CDR3 bases: TGCGCCAGCAGCTTTTCCGGCACCGGGGAGCTGTTTTTT.

A note on this clonotype: A much larger clone is a single base away; this may be a read error. The chain links TRBV29-1 to TRBJ2-7; TRBD2 agrees at 10 bases. Germline CDR1 is SQVTM and CDR2 is ANQGSEA. The CDR3 has 14 amino acids. J was trimmed by 7 bases and V by 4 bases; bases with no gene match: 10. CDR3 DNA: TGCAGCGTTGCCTTGGGGGTAGCGGGAGGTGAGCAGTACTTC. It specifies CSVALGVAGGEQYF.

This clonotype was seen ten or more times. The genes are TRBV6-2 or TRBV6-3 and TRBJ2-7; 9 positions match TRBD2. Trimming at V came to 8 bases and at J to 4 bases, leaving 9 bases not matched to a gene. This CDR3 region has 14 residues. Germline CDR1 reads MNHEY; CDR2 reads SVGEGT. CDR3 sequence (DNA): TGTGCCAGCCTAACAATAGCGGGAGCGTACGAGCAGTACTTC. Translation gives CASLTIAGAYEQYF.

This clonotype was seen ten or more times. The rearrangement joins TRBV7-9 to TRBJ2-1, with TRBD1 matching over 9 bases. Germline lookup yields CDR1 SEHNR and CDR2 FQNEAQ (reference sequence). J gave up 5 bases and V 4 bases, and 6 bases lay outside the gene matches. The CDR3 has 15 amino acids. The CDR3 spells CASSSTGTGHNEQFF. DNA for the CDR3: TGTGCCAGCAGCTCCACGGGGACAGGGCACAATGAGCAGTTCTTC.

Many counts were recorded for this clonotype. V and J are TRBV24-1 and TRBJ2-1; 16 bases map to TRBD2. Germline V gene data show CDR1 as KGHDR and CDR2 as SFDVKD. With 4 bases clipped from V and 8 bases from J, the junction kept 10 bases outside the gene matches. The CDR3 has 18 residues. The CDR3 loop is CATSDPGLAGGLNYEQFF. The CDR3 DNA follows: TGTGCCACCAGTGACCCGGGACTAGCGGGAGGGCTTAACTATGAGCAGTTCTTC.

This clonotype appeared many times. The V gene is TRBV4-2, the J gene TRBJ2-3; D perhaps matches TRBD2 (6 bases). Trimming took 6 bases from V and 5 from J, leaving 15 bases between them. The germline CDR1 and CDR2 sequences are LGHNA and YNFKEQ. The CDR3 totals 14 residues. The CDR3 loop is CASRGTANLDTQYF. The CDR3 DNA follows: TGTGCCAGCAGAGGGACTGCAAACCTAGATACGCAGTATTTT.

This clonotype was detected ten times or more. The chain is built from TRBV18 and TRBJ2-7; 9 nucleotides line up with TRBD1. V lost 7 bases to trimming and J lost 4 bases; unmatched junction nucleotides: 8. Looked up from germline, CDR1 is KGHSH and CDR2 is LQKENI. The CDR3 is 14 amino acids. Written as DNA, the CDR3 is TGTGCCAGCTTCCGGGACAGGGATTCTTACGAGCAGTACTTC. Encoded protein: CASFRDRDSYEQYF.

V is TRBV30 and J is TRBJ2-1; D may be TRBD1 (5 bases). This CDR3 spans 13 amino acids. The V gene's germline CDR1 is GTSNPN and CDR2 SVGIG (reference sequence). V lost 1 base, J lost 4 bases, and 8 bases lay in between. In DNA, the CDR3 is TGTGCCTGGAGTGCAGGGATATACAATGAGCAGTTCTTC. Its protein product is CAWSAGIYNEQFF.

This chain's CDR3 is CASSVGHDTQYF. CDR3 in DNA: TGTGCCAGCAGCGTAGGTCACGATACGCAGTATTTT. V usage is TRBV9 and J usage is TRBJ2-3, with D unresolved. Deletions cut 0 bases from V and 6 bases from J, with 5 bases between. Germline CDR1 SGDLS, CDR2 YYNGEE. CDR3 length equals 12 residues.

This clonotype appeared many times. V usage is TRBV29-1 and J usage is TRBJ1-1; D perhaps matches TRBD1 (5 bases). CDR3 length equals 13 residues. V gave up 0 bases and J gave up 1 base, with 6 bases separating them. From germline, CDR1 is SQVTM and CDR2 ANQGSEA. The CDR3 bases are TGCAGCGTTGAAGATCAGGGGAACACTGAAGCTTTCTTT. It specifies CSVEDQGNTEAFF.